This T cell receptor (beta chain) was identified during a study of T cells in Graves' hyperthyroidism and ophthalmopathy. Stable disease denoted Graves' hyperthyroidism without ophthalmopathy progression within 18 months. The hyperthyroidism was newly diagnosed and had lasted under 2 months; the patients were aged 18 to 65. Pregnant or lactating patients were excluded, as were those with uncontrolled infection or other autoimmune disease. It was RNA transcripts that yielded the amplified TCR beta CDR3 regions. The TCR CDR3 was amplified in a first-round RT-PCR using the HTBI primer set. TCRdb re-called the multiplex PCR reads with MiXCR, one entry per CDR3 protein. The data show 400,000 to 500,000 distinct CDR3 sequences, roughly 15% seen once. There are 14 residues in the CDR3. The V and J ends lost 8 bases and 8 bases, in that order; junction bases with no gene match: 8.

Sequenced: blood. This TCR was sampled from a woman in her late teens or twenties with Graves' hyperthyroidism. This chain connects TRBV12-3 or TRBV12-4 to TRBJ2-1; 11 nucleotides match TRBD2. CDR3 DNA: TGTGCCAGCCTGATAGCGGGAGGGTGGGATGAGCAGTTCTTC. It specifies CASLIAGGWDEQFF.